These T cell receptor beta chains were read from a single sample in a study of CD8 T cells in Susac syndrome. TCRdb ran MiXCR on the immunoSEQ multiplex PCR reads and lists one entry per CDR3 protein. The sample shows around 270,000 distinct CDR3 sequences, approximately 91% of them seen only once. Sequencing used CD8+ T cells from PBMCs. These receptor sequences come from a human donor with multiple sclerosis. Both conserved end residues are part of each CDR3. D genes are given only for firm matches. The size of a clone is reported for some rows only, either as once, few or many, or as a class for expanded clones.

clone size	V gene	J gene	D gene	CDR3 length	CDR3 protein	CDR3 DNA
NA	TRBV24-1	TRBJ2-1	NA	11	CATSDSRIRFF	TGTGCCACCAGCGATTCTAGAATCCGGTTCTTC
NA	TRBV20-1	TRBJ1-2	TRBD1	16	CSARDQGRQGNYGYTF	TGCAGTGCTAGAGATCAGGGGCGACAGGGAAACTATGGCTACACCTTC
NA	TRBV28	TRBJ2-7	TRBD2	18	CASSSRVGASGPPYEQYF	TGTGCCAGCAGCAGCAGGGTGGGAGCTAGCGGCCCACCCTACGAGCAGTACTTC
once	TRBV19	TRBJ1-1	NA	13	CASRTKVNTEAFF	TGTGCCAGTAGGACCAAGGTGAACACTGAAGCTTTCTTT
NA	TRBV7-8	TRBJ2-5	NA	19	CASSFYYRVEPRRKGTQYF	TGTGCCAGCAGCTTCTACTACAGGGTTGAACCCCGCCGAAAGGGGACCCAGTACTTC
NA	TRBV7-8	TRBJ2-7	NA	16	CASSLVEVGTREDRYF	TGTGCCAGCAGCTTAGTCGAGGTCGGGACACGGGAGGATCGGTACTTC
NA	TRBV27	TRBJ2-1	TRBD1	16	CASSLFRQGAYNEQFF	TGTGCCAGCAGTCTATTTCGACAGGGGGCTTACAATGAGCAGTTCTTC
NA	TRBV9	TRBJ2-3	TRBD2	19	CASSVVPSTAGGPTDTQYF	TGTGCCAGCAGCGTAGTCCCTTCCACAGCGGGAGGGCCCACAGATACGCAGTATTTT
NA	TRBV20-1	TRBJ1-5	NA	14	CSAPKGGLNQPQHF	TGCAGTGCCCCTAAGGGGGGGCTGAATCAGCCCCAGCATTTT
NA	TRBV9	TRBJ2-1	NA	15	CASSVGDGPRDEQFF	TGTGCCAGCAGCGTTGGGGATGGGCCTCGGGATGAGCAGTTCTTC
NA	TRBV14	TRBJ1-1	TRBD1	16	CASSQFPGTEHTEAFF	TGTGCCAGCAGCCAGTTTCCCGGGACAGAGCACACTGAAGCTTTCTTT
NA	TRBV6-2/TRBV6-3	TRBJ1-3	NA	15	CASSNTGMAGNTIYF	TGTGCCAGCAGCAACACAGGAATGGCTGGAAACACCATATATTTT
once	TRBV20-1	TRBJ2-3	NA	18	CSARGSRDIPTDTDTQYF	TGCAGTGCTAGGGGCTCTAGGGACATCCCAACAGACACAGATACGCAGTATTTT
NA	TRBV27	TRBJ2-3	NA	16	CASSLIGFGGTDTQYF	TGTGCCAGCAGTTTAATTGGGTTCGGGGGCACAGATACGCAGTATTTT
NA	TRBV20-1	TRBJ2-5	NA	12	CSALGQQETQYF	TGCAGTGCTTTAGGACAGCAAGAGACCCAGTACTTC
NA	TRBV25-1	TRBJ2-5	NA	17	CASSELYPAGIQETQYF	TGTGCCAGCAGTGAACTGTATCCAGCGGGTATACAAGAGACCCAGTACTTC